This TCR beta chain was documented in a study of blood T cell repertoires in COVID-19. Study at large: T cells, B-cell-depleted T cells, or PBMCs provided the cDNA or gDNA that served as material.

Original handling: Quantification of nucleated cells was approximated via reference gene primer amplification. Sequencing was performed with immunoSEQ multiplex PCR; in TCRdb, only in-frame clones are kept and a portion is missing. V and J calls and clone size are as listed in that table; D and trimming were resolved from the DNA. The sample shows more than 50,000 clones, roughly 90% of them seen only once. V shed 5 bases and J 4 bases; nucleotides not matched to a gene: 6. The CDR3 has 15 amino acids. Germline-derived CDR1 and CDR2 are SGHAT and FQNNGV. V usage is TRBV11-2 and J usage is TRBJ2-2; TRBD2 aligns across 8 bases. Sequenced: peripheral blood. This clonotype originated in a human donor with active COVID-19. The donor label of this sample is uncertain. The CDR3 bases are TGTGCCAGCAGCCGGGGGGGGGCGGGCACCGGGGAGCTGTTTTTT. Its protein is CASSRGGAGTGELFF.